The 30 T cell receptor beta chains given below trace back to one sample, sequenced in a study of T cell responses to AZD1222 COVID-19 vaccine. The method was immunoSEQ multiplex PCR; TCRdb's version includes in-frame clones alone and lacks a portion of them. The repertoire holds 85,000 to 110,000 clones, around nine tenths seen once, with 20% in the top ten. This specimen consisted of peripheral blood, obtained on day 0 of AZD1222 vaccination. These receptors originate from an adult in good health.

The rearrangement uses TRBV7-6 and TRBJ2-1; TRBD1 matches at 8 bases. This CDR3 contains 15 residues. Trimming removed 0 bases from V and 9 bases from J; junction bases left unmatched: 7. The germline V gene has CDR1 SGHVS and CDR2 FNYEAQ. The CDR3 protein is CASSLAPRQGSEQFF. For the CDR3, the DNA is TGTGCCAGCAGCTTAGCACCTCGACAGGGGAGTGAGCAGTTCTTC.

The rearrangement joins TRBV4-2 to TRBJ2-3; the D gene is possibly TRBD2 (7 bases). Germline lookup yields CDR1 LGHNA and CDR2 YNFKEQ. The CDR3 contains 15 residues. V was clipped by 4 bases and J by 4 bases, with 15 bases between them. The CDR3 DNA sequence: TGTGCCAGCAGCCCACGGGGGGCCAGCGCAGATACGCAGTATTTT. Protein sequence: CASSPRGASADTQYF.

The table lists this clone with many counts. The rearrangement joins TRBV6-6 to TRBJ2-1; TRBD2 aligns across 8 bases. The trim removed 0 bases at V and 4 bases at J, leaving 2 bases unmatched. Looked up from germline, CDR1 is MNHNY and CDR2 is SVGAGI (reference sequence). The CDR3 length is 15 residues. CDR3 region: CASSYSSGEYNEQFF. In DNA form, the CDR3 reads TGTGCCAGCAGTTACTCTAGCGGGGAATACAATGAGCAGTTCTTC.

The rearrangement links TRBV2 to TRBJ2-7, with TRBD1 matching over 11 bases. The V gene end was trimmed by 3 bases and the J gene end by 2 bases; junction bases not matched to a gene: 6. Germline assignment: CDR1 SNHLY and CDR2 FYNNEI. The CDR3 is 16 residues long. The CDR3 DNA sequence: TGTGCCAGCAGTGATATCCCGGGACAGGGGGCCTACGAGCAGTACTTC. Translation: CASSDIPGQGAYEQYF.

This sequence joins TRBV7-9 and TRBJ2-1, with TRBD2 matching 8 bases. CDR1 is SEHNR, CDR2 FQNEAQ, per germline (reference sequence). The CDR3 length is 14 residues. V trimming: 6 bases; J trimming: 7 bases; junction bases outside the gene matches: 8. CDR3 amino acids: CASRNSGARNEQFF. CDR3 DNA sequence: TGTGCCAGCAGGAATAGCGGGGCCCGGAATGAGCAGTTCTTC.

The chain combines TRBV28 with TRBJ1-1; D unresolved. V dropped 3 bases and J dropped 3 bases, with 11 bases sitting between them. Germline V lookup: CDR1 MDHEN, CDR2 SYDVKM. The CDR3 length is 14 residues. CDR3 residues: CASSLGVGYTEAFF. CDR3 coding DNA: TGTGCCAGCAGTTTGGGAGTGGGTTACACTGAAGCTTTCTTT.

V gene TRBV19 combines with J gene TRBJ1-5; TRBD1 might be the D (6 bases). V lost 5 bases and J lost 9, with 8 bases in between. Germline V gives CDR1 LNHDA, CDR2 SQIVND (reference sequence). The CDR3 sequence is 11 residues long. CDR3 sequence reads: CASSEGGPQHF. CDR3 bases: TGTGCCAGTAGTGAAGGGGGGCCCCAGCATTTT.

This clone was observed a single time. The CDR3 sequence is CASSHLRGGSGNTIYF. CDR3 DNA: TGCGCCAGCAGCCACCTAAGGGGAGGGTCTGGAAACACCATATATTTT. This chain uses TRBV4-1 with TRBJ1-3; D is perhaps TRBD1 (5 bases). The V gene lost 3 bases and the J gene lost 1 base, with 13 bases spanning the gap. This CDR3 spans 16 amino acids. In germline, CDR1 is MGHRA, CDR2 YSYEKL.

This chain joins TRBV9 and TRBJ2-3; D is unclear. V dropped 3 bases and J dropped 6 bases, with 11 bases sitting between them. CDR1 SGDLS and CDR2 YYNGEE come from the germline V gene. The CDR3 is 13 residues long. CDR3 in amino acids: CASSDGMPDTQYF. Here the CDR3 DNA reads TGTGCCAGCAGCGATGGCATGCCTGATACGCAGTATTTT. The full variable domain, completed using reference TRBV9 and TRBJ2-3, is DSGVTQTPKHLITATGQRVTLRCSPRSGDLSVYWYQQSLDQGLQFLIQYYNGEERAKGNILERFSAQQFPDLHSELNLSSLELGDSALYFCASSDGMPDTQYFGPGTRLTVL.

This chain uses TRBV27 with TRBJ1-6; a weak D match, TRBD1 (5 bases). V shed 2 bases and J shed 9 bases, with 17 bases lying between them. This CDR3 spans 16 amino acids. CDR1 and CDR2 (germline): MNHEY, SMNVEV (reference sequence). The CDR3 spells CASSLASLSQGSPLHF. DNA of the CDR3: TGTGCCAGCAGTTTAGCGTCCCTCTCCCAGGGTTCACCCCTCCACTTT.

In DNA form, the CDR3 reads TGCGCCAGCAGTCAAGCAGCGGGGGACGGACCCTATAGCAATCAGCCCCAGCATTTT. The encoded protein is CASSQAAGDGPYSNQPQHF. The chain has TRBV23-1 and TRBJ1-5; D may be TRBD1 (5 bases). TRBV23-1 is classed as an ORF, of uncertain function. The V end lost 2 bases, the J end lost 0 bases, and 20 bases lay between the germline ends. The CDR3 is made up of 19 amino acids.

The chain carries TRBV5-1 and TRBJ2-7; D is ambiguous. CDR1 SGHRS and CDR2 YFSETQ come from the germline V gene. The CDR3 is 14 amino acids. V was clipped by 3 bases and J by 2 bases, with 12 bases between them. The CDR3, as DNA: TGCGCCAGCAGCTGGATTGACATAACCTACGAGCAGTACTTC. Protein sequence: CASSWIDITYEQYF.

The chain recombines TRBV24-1 with TRBJ1-1; no firm D call. The V gene's germline CDR1 is KGHDR and CDR2 SFDVKD. Trimming cost V 2 bases and J 3 bases, with 9 bases left between them. CDR3 size: 14 residues. This CDR3 is CATSDSRYDTEAFF. The CDR3, as DNA: TGTGCCACCAGTGATTCTAGGTATGACACTGAAGCTTTCTTT.

The rearrangement uses TRBV5-6 and TRBJ2-3; 7 nucleotides agree with TRBD1. Germline V gene data show CDR1 as SGHDT and CDR2 as YYEEEE. The V gene end was trimmed by 0 bases and the J gene end by 2 bases; junction bases not matched to a gene: 6. The CDR3 totals 16 residues. CDR3: CASSLVQGSFTDTQYF. The CDR3 DNA reads TGTGCCAGCAGCTTGGTACAGGGGTCATTCACAGATACGCAGTATTTT.

The CDR3 sequence: CASGTGGYGYTF. CDR3 in DNA: TGTGCCAGCGGGACAGGGGGCTATGGCTACACCTTC. The V call is TRBV6-5, the J call TRBJ1-2; 11 bases fit TRBD1. Germline V gene lookup returns CDR1 MNHEY and CDR2 SVGAGI. After removal of 8 bases from V and 4 bases from J, the junction contained 0 bases not matched to a gene. The CDR3 loop spans 12 amino acids.

This chain joins TRBV4-1 and TRBJ1-1; no clear D gene. From germline, CDR1 is MGHRA and CDR2 YSYEKL. The CDR3 is 12 residues long. Trimming removed 4 bases from V and 1 base from J, with 4 bases in between. DNA for the CDR3: TGCGCCAGCAGCCTTGAGAACACTGAAGCTTTCTTT. Its translation: CASSLENTEAFF.

This clone was seen a few times. V is TRBV6-5 and J is TRBJ1-2; maybe TRBD1 (5 bases). Per the germline V gene, CDR1 is MNHEY and CDR2 is SVGAGI. The CDR3 runs to 16 residues. Trimming shortened V by 0 bases and J by 3 bases, and 14 bases separated the two germline ends. Here the CDR3 DNA reads TGTGCCAGCAGTTACTCTAGTCCAGGGACCCACTATGGCTACACCTTC. This sequence encodes CASSYSSPGTHYGYTF.

Turning to this clone: The identical CDR3 is also encoded by other nucleotide sequences in the sample. J is TRBJ1-2 and V is TRBV12-3 or TRBV12-4; no clear D. The CDR3 covers 11 residues. Trimming cost V 1 base and J 8 bases, with 5 bases left between them. This CDR3 is CASSLGVGYTF. The CDR3 coding sequence is TGTGCCAGCAGTTTAGGGGTAGGCTACACCTTC.

This clone was observed a handful of times. CDR3 loop: CATSTPDREWSPEAFF. The CDR3 region has the DNA TGTGCCACCAGCACGCCGGACAGGGAGTGGTCCCCTGAAGCTTTCTTT. The chain employs TRBV15 and TRBJ1-1; 8 nucleotides align to TRBD1. Germline V gene sequence: CDR1 LNHNV, CDR2 YYDKDF (reference sequence). This CDR3 has 16 amino acids. V lost 4 bases, J lost 6 bases, and 13 bases stayed unmatched.

The chain combines TRBV7-2 with TRBJ1-1; D uncertain. From germline, CDR1 is SGHTA and CDR2 FQGNSA. Trimming removed 6 bases from V and 2 bases from J, with 7 bases in between. The CDR3 has 12 residues. CDR3 nucleotide sequence: TGTGCCAGCAGTCCTGAAAACACTGAAGCTTTCTTT. Translation gives CASSPENTEAFF.

The CDR3 spells CASSLSGPNEQFF. The CDR3 DNA reads TGTGCCAGTAGTCTGAGCGGACCAAATGAGCAGTTCTTC. This chain links TRBV19 with TRBJ2-1; D is possibly TRBD2 (5 bases). Germline V gene data show CDR1 as LNHDA and CDR2 as SQIVND (reference sequence). V was clipped by 5 bases and J by 7 bases, with 12 bases between them. The CDR3 has 13 residues. Full variable domain (remainder filled in from reference TRBV19 and TRBJ2-1): DGGITQSPKYLFRKEGQNVTLSCEQNLNHDAMYWYRQDPGQGLRLIYYSQIVNDFQKGDIAEGYSVSREKKESFPLTVTSAQKNPTAFYLCASSLSGPNEQFFGPGTRLTVL.

V is TRBV9 and J is TRBJ1-1; D is possibly TRBD1 (6 bases). Germline lookup yields CDR1 SGDLS and CDR2 YYNGEE. The V end was cut by 3 bases, the J end by 1 base, with 10 bases between. The CDR3 contains 14 residues. The CDR3 loop is CASSALQGNTEAFF. Here the CDR3 DNA reads TGTGCCAGCAGCGCCCTACAGGGGAACACTGAAGCTTTCTTT. The full variable domain, with the rest looked up from reference TRBV9 and TRBJ1-1, is DSGVTQTPKHLITATGQRVTLRCSPRSGDLSVYWYQQSLDQGLQFLIQYYNGEERAKGNILERFSAQQFPDLHSELNLSSLELGDSALYFCASSALQGNTEAFFGQGTRLTVV.

This rearrangement joins TRBV6-2 or TRBV6-3 to TRBJ1-1; 7 bases are shared with TRBD1. CDR3 length equals 14 residues. Trimming removed 6 bases from V and 1 base from J; junction bases left unmatched: 5. Germline values: CDR1 MNHEY, CDR2 SVGEGT. Here the CDR3 reads CASRYRGTNTEAFF. The CDR3 bases are TGTGCCAGCAGATACAGGGGTACGAACACTGAAGCTTTCTTT.

The gene calls are TRBV29-1 and TRBJ1-6; 8 nucleotides match TRBD1. With V trimmed by 5 bases and J by 6 bases, 3 bases remained unmatched. CDR1 is SQVTM and CDR2 is ANQGSEA in the germline V gene. The CDR3 spans 13 residues. The chain's CDR3 is CSVTQGGNSPLHF. In nucleotides, the CDR3 is TGCAGCGTTACACAGGGGGGTAATTCACCCCTCCACTTT.

This clone was observed once. This rearrangement joins TRBV10-3 to TRBJ1-1; the D is unclear. CDR1 is ENHRY and CDR2 is SYGVKD in the germline V gene. Trimming removed 4 bases at V and 0 bases at J, with 12 bases between. The CDR3 covers 15 residues. The CDR3 sequence: CAISGTDLMNTEAFF. In nucleotides, the CDR3 is TGTGCCATCAGTGGGACGGATTTAATGAACACTGAAGCTTTCTTT.

This clone was recorded only once. The DNA of the CDR3 is TGTGCCTGGAACCGTTACCCTCTGACAGATAATTCACCCCTCCACTTT. Translation gives CAWNRYPLTDNSPLHF. V usage is TRBV30 and J usage is TRBJ1-6; tentatively, D is TRBD1 (5 bases). Germline CDR1 is GTSNPN and CDR2 is SVGIG (reference sequence). The V end lost 4 bases, the J end lost 5 bases, and 18 bases lay between the germline ends. This CDR3 contains 16 residues.

The chain uses TRBV7-8 and TRBJ1-5; 11 bases fit TRBD1. Germline loops: CDR1 SGHVS, CDR2 FQNEAQ. This CDR3 is 19 amino acids long. Losses at the gene ends were 3 bases for V and 0 bases for J; bases not matched to a gene: 10. The CDR3 sequence: CASSLLGDRGGYSNQPQHF. The CDR3 DNA follows: TGTGCCAGCAGCTTGCTGGGGGACAGGGGGGGATATAGCAATCAGCCCCAGCATTTT.

V usage is TRBV3-1 (or the pseudogene TRBV3-2) and J usage is TRBJ1-3; D unclear. CDR1 and CDR2 from the germline V gene are LGHDT and YNNKEL (reference sequence). Between the trimmed V and J ends, which lost 0 bases and 0 bases, there was a span of 9 bases. The CDR3 is 16 amino acids. CDR3 loop: CASSQDGPYSGNTIYF. The DNA for the CDR3 is TGTGCCAGCAGCCAAGATGGACCGTACTCTGGAAACACCATATATTTT.

The count of this clone is one. The chain combines TRBV5-4 with TRBJ1-6; D gene unclear. The CDR3 is made up of 16 amino acids. The V end lost 2 bases, the J end lost 6 bases, and 15 bases lay between the germline ends. Germline lookup yields CDR1 SGHNT and CDR2 YYREEE (reference sequence). CDR3 coding DNA: TGTGCCAGCAGCTTTGGGTTGGGGATCGGTAATTCACCCCTCCACTTT. Protein: CASSFGLGIGNSPLHF. The full variable domain, in which reference TRBV5-4 and TRBJ1-6 provide the parts outside the CDR3, is ETGVTQSPTHLIKTRGQQVTLRCSSQSGHNTVSWYQQALGQGPQFIFQYYREEENGRGNFPPRFSGLQFPNYSSELNVNALELDDSALYLCASSFGLGIGNSPLHFGNGTRLTVT.

V usage is TRBV5-1 and J usage is TRBJ2-7, with D maybe TRBD1 (5 bases). The CDR3 is 13 amino acids. V was clipped by 4 bases and J by 3 bases, with 11 bases between them. Per the germline V gene, CDR1 is SGHRS and CDR2 is YFSETQ. The CDR3 protein is CASSPMTDYEQYF. CDR3 DNA: TGCGCCAGCAGCCCGATGACAGACTACGAGCAGTACTTC.